A selection of T cell receptor beta chains follows, all from one sample in a study of shared clonotypes between healthy human individuals. TCRdb keeps only in-frame clones here, not all; method: immunoSEQ multiplex PCR. The repertoire holds approximately 1,500,000 clones, with around 98% as singletons. The sequenced sample consisted of naive CD4+ T cells sorted from blood. These receptors were obtained from a man younger than 40 in good health. CDR3s include the opening cysteine and the closing phenylalanine or tryptophan. A D gene is named only where the DNA matches it firmly. Expanded clones get a size class; other rows say once, few or many, or leave the size out.

-,TRBV6-1,TRBJ2-1,-,TGTGCCAACTCCTTCTCGCCATCAAACAATGAGCAGTTCTTC,CANSFSPSNNEQFF
-,TRBV5-1,TRBJ2-1,TRBD2,TGCGCCAGCAGCTCCGTGGGGACTAGCCGTGGGCGATACAATGAGCAGTTCTTC,CASSSVGTSRGRYNEQFF
-,TRBV7-2,TRBJ2-1,-,TGTGCCAGCAGCTTAGAGGCCGGGCCCAATGAGCAGTTCTTC,CASSLEAGPNEQFF
-,TRBV7-2,TRBJ2-1,-,TGTGCCAGCAGCTTAAGGTTAGGGGAAGGGAATGAGCAGTTCTTC,CASSLRLGEGNEQFF
once,TRBV9,TRBJ1-1,-,TGTGCCAGCAGCGTAGGAGTCGGGGGCGCGAACACTGAAGCTTTCTTT,CASSVGVGGANTEAFF
-,TRBV11-3,TRBJ2-1,TRBD2,TGTGCCAGCAGCTCATCTAGCGGGAGGAATTACAATGAGCAGTTCTTC,CASSSSSGRNYNEQFF
once,TRBV28,TRBJ2-1,TRBD2,TGTGCCAGCAGGCCAACCCTGGGACTAGCCCCCTACAATGAGCAGTTCTTC,CASRPTLGLAPYNEQFF
once,TRBV6-5,TRBJ1-5,-,TGTGCCAGCAGGAGGGAGGGAATAAGCAATCAGCCCCAGCATTTT,CASRREGISNQPQHF
-,TRBV15,TRBJ2-7,-,TGTGCCACCAGCAGAGTTCCCAGGGGAGGCTACGAGCAGTACTTC,CATSRVPRGGYEQYF
-,TRBV11-2,TRBJ2-3,TRBD2,TGTGCCAGCAGCTTCCTAGCGGGAGTCACAGATACGCAGTATTTT,CASSFLAGVTDTQYF
once,TRBV5-1,TRBJ1-1,-,TGCGCCAGCAGCGGGACGTCGCCTTCGAACACTGAAGCTTTCTTT,CASSGTSPSNTEAFF
once,TRBV18,TRBJ1-5,-,TGTGCCAGCTCGCCGGGTGTCCTAGAGGCGCCCCAGCATTTT,CASSPGVLEAPQHF
-,TRBV19,TRBJ2-4,TRBD1,TGTGCCAGTGGACAGGGGGCCCTAGCCAAAAACATTCAGTACTTC,CASGQGALAKNIQYF
-,TRBV9,TRBJ1-2,-,TGTGCCAGCAGCGTAGGTTATGGCTACACCTTC,CASSVGYGYTF
-,TRBV6-5,TRBJ2-7,-,TGTGCCAGCAGCCCCGAGGGGTTCCTTTGGGTCGAGCAGTACTTC,CASSPEGFLWVEQYF
-,TRBV28,TRBJ2-5,TRBD1,TGTGCCAGCAGTTTAGCAGGGGGAAGAGAGACCCAGTACTTC,CASSLAGGRETQYF
-,TRBV14,TRBJ1-2,TRBD1,TGTGCCAGCAGCCGAGGGACAGCATGGTCCTATGGCTACACCTTC,CASSRGTAWSYGYTF
-,TRBV9,TRBJ1-2,-,TGTGCCAGCAGCGTAGGTAACCAGGGCAACTATGGCTACACCTTC,CASSVGNQGNYGYTF
-,TRBV9,TRBJ2-1,-,TGTGCCAGCAGCGTAGGAATCGGGAGATACAATGAGCAGTTCTTC,CASSVGIGRYNEQFF
-,TRBV19,TRBJ2-1,TRBD2,TGTGCCAGTAAAAAGCCTAGCGGGAGGGCCGATGAGCAGTTCTTC,CASKKPSGRADEQFF
-,TRBV7-6,TRBJ2-3,TRBD2,TGTGCCAGCAGGAGGACTAGCGGGAGGGCATCAGATACGCAGTATTTT,CASRRTSGRASDTQYF
once,TRBV18,TRBJ2-3,TRBD1,TGTGCCAGCTCACCCCGGGACAGGATTAGCACAGATACGCAGTATTTT,CASSPRDRISTDTQYF
-,TRBV7-3,TRBJ2-1,TRBD2,TGTGCCAGCAGCCCCCAGGGCGGGAGGGCCGGTGAGCAGTTCTTC,CASSPQGGRAGEQFF
-,TRBV27,TRBJ2-1,TRBD1,TGTGCCAGCAGTTTATTAGGGGGGACAGGGTACAATGAGCAGTTCTTC,CASSLLGGTGYNEQFF
once,TRBV11-2,TRBJ2-1,TRBD1,TGTGCCAGCAGCTTAGACCTCGGGACAGGTCGATTTAGGGGCAATGAGCAGTTCTTC,CASSLDLGTGRFRGNEQFF
once,TRBV6-5,TRBJ1-3,-,TGTGCCAGCAGTTACAACAGCAACTCTGGAAACACCATATATTTT,CASSYNSNSGNTIYF
-,TRBV27,TRBJ2-7,TRBD2,TGTGCCAGCAGTGCCGGGGGGGGCAATGTCTACGAGCAGTACTTC,CASSAGGGNVYEQYF
-,TRBV19,TRBJ2-3,TRBD2,TGTGCCATCTCTAGCGGGAGAAGAAATACGCAGTATTTT,CAISSGRRNTQYF
once,TRBV15,TRBJ2-3,TRBD2,TGTGCCACCAGCAGAGATCTACTAGCGGGAAGCGTGGGCACAACAGATACGCAGTATTTT,CATSRDLLAGSVGTTDTQYF
-,TRBV27,TRBJ2-7,-,TGTGCCAGCTATTCGGGGAAGACCTACGAGCAGTACTTC,CASYSGKTYEQYF
-,TRBV28,TRBJ1-5,TRBD1,TGTGCCAGCAGTCGTTACGGGACAGGGGGCAATCAGCCCCAGCATTTT,CASSRYGTGGNQPQHF
-,TRBV7-2,TRBJ1-5,-,TGTGCCAGCAGCTTAGAGGGGTTAACGGATCAGCCCCAGCATTTT,CASSLEGLTDQPQHF
once,TRBV11-3,TRBJ2-7,TRBD1,TGTGCCAGCAGCTTAGTCCGGGACAGGATCTACGAGCAGTACTTC,CASSLVRDRIYEQYF
once,TRBV29-1,TRBJ2-3,-,TGCAGCGTCTCTAGCGCAGATACGCAGTATTTT,CSVSSADTQYF
-,TRBV15,TRBJ1-3,-,TGTGCCACCAGCAGGGGGGTGGACACCATATATTTT,CATSRGVDTIYF
-,TRBV7-6,TRBJ2-7,-,TGTGCCAGCAGCTTAGCCGCCGCGGATACGTCCTACGAGCAGTACTTC,CASSLAAADTSYEQYF
once,TRBV7-2,TRBJ1-3,-,TGTGCCAGCACCAAACAGGGCTCTGGAAACACCATATATTTT,CASTKQGSGNTIYF
-,TRBV7-2,TRBJ1-2,TRBD1,TGTGCCAGCACCCTAGATGGCAGGGGGGGTGGCTACACCTTC,CASTLDGRGGGYTF
-,TRBV5-5,TRBJ2-3,-,TGTGCCAGCAGCTTGGAGTTCCGAGGGAGGGGGGGCGATACGCAGTATTTT,CASSLEFRGRGGDTQYF
-,TRBV10-3,TRBJ1-5,-,TGTGCCACCGGGGTTCAGCCCCAGCATTTT,CATGVQPQHF
-,TRBV29-1,TRBJ1-1,-,TGCAGCGTTGCTAAGGGTAATTTTGAAGCTTTCTTT,CSVAKGNFEAFF
-,TRBV12-5,TRBJ2-7,-,TGTGCTGAGAGGGGGGAATCCTCCTACGAGCAGTACTTC,CAERGESSYEQYF
-,TRBV7-2,TRBJ2-3,-,TGTGCCAGCAGCCAATACCAAGACCTCCCCCCAGATACGCAGTATTTT,CASSQYQDLPPDTQYF
once,TRBV9,TRBJ1-2,-,TGTGCCAGCCCCATAGGTGGCAGGACAAACTATGGCTACACCTTC,CASPIGGRTNYGYTF
-,TRBV10-3,TRBJ1-2,TRBD1,TGTGCCATCAGTGAACCGGGACAGGGGGCGCGGGTTGGCTACACCTTC,CAISEPGQGARVGYTF
-,TRBV7-2,TRBJ2-1,TRBD2,TGTGCCAGCAGCTTCGTAGCGGGAGGGCAAGGGACTGAGCAGTTCTTC,CASSFVAGGQGTEQFF
-,TRBV18,TRBJ2-6,TRBD2,TGTGCCAGCTCACCCCCGGGGGGGGGACGAAACTCTGGGGCCAACGTCCTGACTTTC,CASSPPGGGRNSGANVLTF
-,TRBV5-1,TRBJ2-3,-,TGCGCCAGCAGCTTGGCCGGCAAGACCTTCACAGATACGCAGTATTTT,CASSLAGKTFTDTQYF
-,TRBV7-6,TRBJ2-7,TRBD1,TGTGCCAGCAGCGCCGGGACAGGGGGGTACGAGCAGTACTTC,CASSAGTGGYEQYF
-,TRBV15,TRBJ2-7,-,TGTGCCACCAGCAGAGGCAGGGACGTCTCCTACGAGCAGTACTTC,CATSRGRDVSYEQYF
-,TRBV9,TRBJ2-5,TRBD1,TGTGCCAGCAGCGCGGGACAGGGAGGATCCCGAGAGACCCAGTACTTC,CASSAGQGGSRETQYF
-,TRBV4-3,TRBJ1-4,-,TGCGCCAGCAGCACCACAAGGACACTCAATGAAAAACTGTTTTTT,CASSTTRTLNEKLFF